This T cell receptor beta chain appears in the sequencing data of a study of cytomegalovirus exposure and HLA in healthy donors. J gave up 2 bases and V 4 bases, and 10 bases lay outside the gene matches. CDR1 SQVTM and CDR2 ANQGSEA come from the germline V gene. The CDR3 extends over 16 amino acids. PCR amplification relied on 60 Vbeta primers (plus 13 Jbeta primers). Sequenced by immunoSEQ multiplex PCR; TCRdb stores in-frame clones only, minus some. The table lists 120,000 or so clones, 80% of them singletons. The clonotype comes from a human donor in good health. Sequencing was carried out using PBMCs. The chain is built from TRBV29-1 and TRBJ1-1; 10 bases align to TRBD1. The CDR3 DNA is TGCAGCGTTGCTCTTATCGGGGACAGGGGCAACACTGAAGCTTTCTTT. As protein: CSVALIGDRGNTEAFF. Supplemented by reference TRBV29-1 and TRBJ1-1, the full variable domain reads SAVISQKPSRDICQRGTSLTIQCQVDSQVTMMFWYRQQPGQSLTLIATANQGSEATYESGFVIDKFPISRPNLTFSTLTVSNMSPEDSSIYLCSVALIGDRGNTEAFFGQGTRLTVV.